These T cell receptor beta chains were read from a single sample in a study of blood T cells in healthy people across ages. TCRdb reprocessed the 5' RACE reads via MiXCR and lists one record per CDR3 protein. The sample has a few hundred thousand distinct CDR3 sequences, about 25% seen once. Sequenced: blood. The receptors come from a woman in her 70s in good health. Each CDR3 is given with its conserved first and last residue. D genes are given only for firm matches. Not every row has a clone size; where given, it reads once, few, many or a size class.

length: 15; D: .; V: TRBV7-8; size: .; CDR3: CASRSGVTMNTEAFF
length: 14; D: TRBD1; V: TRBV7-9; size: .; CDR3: CASAVMYRGAEAFF
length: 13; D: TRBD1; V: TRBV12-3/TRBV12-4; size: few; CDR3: CATSTGGRTDAIF
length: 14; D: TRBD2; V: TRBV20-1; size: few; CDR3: CGAPDAQAGETQYF
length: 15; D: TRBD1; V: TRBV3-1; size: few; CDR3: CASSQGTGRNQPQHF
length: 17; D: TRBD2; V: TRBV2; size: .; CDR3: CASRIPGLADNTGELFF
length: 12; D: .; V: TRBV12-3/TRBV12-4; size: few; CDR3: CASGPLDYEQYF
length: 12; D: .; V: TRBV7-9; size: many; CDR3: CASSLDSRGYTF
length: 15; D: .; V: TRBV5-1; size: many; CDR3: CASSLRAEAYNEQFF
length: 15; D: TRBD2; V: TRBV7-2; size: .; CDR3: CASSGGLAGEDTQYF
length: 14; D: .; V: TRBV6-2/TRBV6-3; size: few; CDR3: CASSFRVTNTEAFF
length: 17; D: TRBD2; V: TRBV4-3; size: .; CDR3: CASSQTRKRGGADTQYF
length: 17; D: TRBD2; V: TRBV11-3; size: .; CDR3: CASSSEGLAGARDTQYF
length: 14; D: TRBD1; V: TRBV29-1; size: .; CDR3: CSAYRQGANTEAFF
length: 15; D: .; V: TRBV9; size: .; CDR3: CASSVGPGTGEKLFF
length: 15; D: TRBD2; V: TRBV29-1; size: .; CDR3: CSVSDSGGPQETQYF
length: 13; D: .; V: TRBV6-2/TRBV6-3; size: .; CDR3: CASSYSRDQPQHF
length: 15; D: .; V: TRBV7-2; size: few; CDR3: CASSPMDGNSYGYTF
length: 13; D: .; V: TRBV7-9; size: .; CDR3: CASSPPNRNTIYF
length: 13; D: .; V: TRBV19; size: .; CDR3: CASNRNGANVLTF
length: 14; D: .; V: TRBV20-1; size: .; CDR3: CSASSRLGNTEAFF
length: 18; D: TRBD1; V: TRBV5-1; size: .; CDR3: CASSLGGTGRRWSYEQYF
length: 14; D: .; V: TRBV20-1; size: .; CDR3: CSALDWLSTDTQYF
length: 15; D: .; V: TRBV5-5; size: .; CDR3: CASSRGDTPNQPQHF
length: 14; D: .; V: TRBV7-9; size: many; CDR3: CASSSLGEQETQYF
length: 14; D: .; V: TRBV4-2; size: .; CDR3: CASSPDYLSETQYF
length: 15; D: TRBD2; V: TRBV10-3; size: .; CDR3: CAIKSSGGPQETQYF
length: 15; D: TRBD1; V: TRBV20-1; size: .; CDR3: CSAREGTGGQRKQYF
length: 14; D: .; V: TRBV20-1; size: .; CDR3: CSARYGSVQETQYF
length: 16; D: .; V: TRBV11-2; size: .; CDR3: CASSLEPSSGANVLTF
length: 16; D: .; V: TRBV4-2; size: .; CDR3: CASSQGQFRATYEQYF
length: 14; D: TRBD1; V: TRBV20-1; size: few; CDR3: CSARSRQGTDTQYF
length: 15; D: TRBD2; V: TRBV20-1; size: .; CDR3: CSGQTSGRAGDTQYF
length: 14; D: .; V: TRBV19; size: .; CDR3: CASSIRYPRETQYF
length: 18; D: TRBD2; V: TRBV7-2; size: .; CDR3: CASSLAWDLAGGNNEQFF
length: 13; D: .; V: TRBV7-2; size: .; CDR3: CASSPTAAETQYF
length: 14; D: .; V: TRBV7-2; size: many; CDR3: CASSLGRGYTEAFF
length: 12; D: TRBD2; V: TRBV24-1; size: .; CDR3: CATSDNYGLASF
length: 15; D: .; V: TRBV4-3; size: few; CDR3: CASSRGGSTNEKLFF
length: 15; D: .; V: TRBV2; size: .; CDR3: CASSILEVRAGELFF
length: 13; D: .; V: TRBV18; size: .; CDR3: CASSPSTLQPQHF
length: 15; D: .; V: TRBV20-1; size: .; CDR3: CSARDQLRENYGYTF
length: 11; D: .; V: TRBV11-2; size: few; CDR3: CASSSGTQEFF